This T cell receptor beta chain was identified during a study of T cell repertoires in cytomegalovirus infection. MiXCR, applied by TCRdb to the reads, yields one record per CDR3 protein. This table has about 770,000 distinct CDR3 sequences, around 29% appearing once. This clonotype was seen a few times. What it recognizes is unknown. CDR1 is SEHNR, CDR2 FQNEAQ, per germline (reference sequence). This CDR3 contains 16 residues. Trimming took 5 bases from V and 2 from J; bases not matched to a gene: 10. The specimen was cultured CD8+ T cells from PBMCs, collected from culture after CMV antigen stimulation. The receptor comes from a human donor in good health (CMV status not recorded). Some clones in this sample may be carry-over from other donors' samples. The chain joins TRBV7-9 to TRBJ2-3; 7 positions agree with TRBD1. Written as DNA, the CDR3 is TGTGCCAGCAGCCAGAACCGGGACAGCCTCACAGATACGCAGTATTTT. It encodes CASSQNRDSLTDTQYF.